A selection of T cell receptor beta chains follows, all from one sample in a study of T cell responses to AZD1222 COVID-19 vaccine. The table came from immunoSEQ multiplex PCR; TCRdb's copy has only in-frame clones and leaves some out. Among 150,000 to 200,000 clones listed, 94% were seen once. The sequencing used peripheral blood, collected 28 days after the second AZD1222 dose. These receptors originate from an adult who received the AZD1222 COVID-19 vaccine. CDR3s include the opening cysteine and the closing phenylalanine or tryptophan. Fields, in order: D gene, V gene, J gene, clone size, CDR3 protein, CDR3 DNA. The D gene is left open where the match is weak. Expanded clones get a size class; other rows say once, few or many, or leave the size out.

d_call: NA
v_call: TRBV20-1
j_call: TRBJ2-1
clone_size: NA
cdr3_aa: CSAFAGLEQFF
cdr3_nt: TGCAGTGCTTTCGCCGGACTAGAGCAGTTCTTC

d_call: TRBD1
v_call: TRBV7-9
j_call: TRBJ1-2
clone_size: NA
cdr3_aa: CASSSGQALPLYGYTF
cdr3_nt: TGTGCCAGCAGCAGTGGACAGGCCCTTCCATTATATGGCTACACCTTC

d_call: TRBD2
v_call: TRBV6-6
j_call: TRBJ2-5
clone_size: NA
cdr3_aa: CASTPRSSGVSETQYF
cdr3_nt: TGTGCCAGCACCCCTAGGTCTAGCGGGGTGTCAGAGACCCAGTACTTC

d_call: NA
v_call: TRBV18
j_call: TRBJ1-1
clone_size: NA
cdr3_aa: CASSPRGLENTEAFF
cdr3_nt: TGTGCCAGCTCACCACGGGGATTAGAGAACACTGAAGCTTTCTTT

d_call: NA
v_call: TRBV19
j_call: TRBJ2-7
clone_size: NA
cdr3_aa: CASSIGTAGSYEQYF
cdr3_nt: TGTGCCAGTAGTATAGGGACAGCGGGGTCCTACGAGCAGTACTTC

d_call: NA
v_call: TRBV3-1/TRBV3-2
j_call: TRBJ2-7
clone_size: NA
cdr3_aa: CASSRAGYEQYF
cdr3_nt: TGTGCCAGCAGCCGTGCGGGATACGAGCAGTACTTC

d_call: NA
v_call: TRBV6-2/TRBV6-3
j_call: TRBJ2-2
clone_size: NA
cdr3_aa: CASSGVPWGSTGELFF
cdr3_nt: TGTGCCAGCAGTGGGGTCCCCTGGGGCAGCACCGGGGAGCTGTTTTTT

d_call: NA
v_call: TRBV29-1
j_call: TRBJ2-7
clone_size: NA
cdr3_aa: CSVVGPAEYEQYF
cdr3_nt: TGCAGCGTTGTAGGCCCCGCTGAATACGAGCAGTACTTC

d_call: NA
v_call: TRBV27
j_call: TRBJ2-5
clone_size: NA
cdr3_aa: CASSFSEGPSQYF
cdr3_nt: TGTGCCAGCAGTTTCTCTGAGGGCCCTTCCCAGTACTTC

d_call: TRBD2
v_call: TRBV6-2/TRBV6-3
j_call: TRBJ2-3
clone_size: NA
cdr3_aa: CASSYSIGSTSWDTQYF
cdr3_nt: TGTGCCAGCAGTTACTCGATCGGTTCGACTAGCTGGGATACGCAGTATTTT

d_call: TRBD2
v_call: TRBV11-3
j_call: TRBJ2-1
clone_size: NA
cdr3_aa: CASSPRGGAYNEQFF
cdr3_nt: TGTGCCAGCAGCCCGCGGGGGGGAGCCTACAATGAGCAGTTCTTC

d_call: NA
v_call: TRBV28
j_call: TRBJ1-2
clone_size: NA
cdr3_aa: CASSSQGVGYGYTF
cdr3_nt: TGTGCCAGCAGTTCCCAGGGCGTTGGGTATGGCTACACCTTC

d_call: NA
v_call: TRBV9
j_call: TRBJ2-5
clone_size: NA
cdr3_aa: CASSVEGTQPQETQYF
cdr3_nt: TGTGCCAGCAGCGTAGAGGGGACCCAACCACAAGAGACCCAGTACTTC

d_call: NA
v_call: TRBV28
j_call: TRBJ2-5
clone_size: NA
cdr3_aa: CASSLGREETQYF
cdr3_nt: TGTGCCAGCAGTTTAGGACGGGAAGAGACCCAGTACTTC

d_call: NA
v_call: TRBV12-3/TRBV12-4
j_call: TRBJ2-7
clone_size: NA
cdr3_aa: CASTRTYEQYF
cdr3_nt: TGTGCCAGCACCCGGACGTACGAGCAGTACTTC

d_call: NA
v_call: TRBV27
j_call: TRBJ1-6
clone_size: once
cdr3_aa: CASSFDQGWENSPLHF
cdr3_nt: TGTGCCAGCAGTTTCGATCAGGGTTGGGAGAATTCACCCCTCCACTTT

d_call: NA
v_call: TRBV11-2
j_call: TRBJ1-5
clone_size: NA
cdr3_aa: CASSSGPGKNQPQHF
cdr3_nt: TGTGCCAGCAGCTCCGGTCCGGGGAAAAATCAGCCCCAGCATTTT

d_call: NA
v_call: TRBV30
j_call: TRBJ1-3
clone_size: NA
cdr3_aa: CAWTEGNTIYF
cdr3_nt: TGTGCCTGGACGGAGGGAAACACCATATATTTT

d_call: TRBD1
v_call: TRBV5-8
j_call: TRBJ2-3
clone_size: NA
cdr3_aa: CASSLGYRGGTDTQYF
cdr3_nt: TGTGCCAGCAGCTTGGGGTACAGGGGAGGCACAGATACGCAGTATTTT

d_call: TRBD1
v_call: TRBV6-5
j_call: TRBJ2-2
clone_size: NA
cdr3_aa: CASSYDRDPGELFF
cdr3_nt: TGTGCCAGCAGTTACGACAGGGATCCCGGGGAGCTGTTTTTT

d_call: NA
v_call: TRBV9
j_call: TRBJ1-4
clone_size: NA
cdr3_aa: CASSEAATNEKLFF
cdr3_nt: TGTGCCAGCAGCGAGGCAGCAACTAATGAAAAACTGTTTTTT

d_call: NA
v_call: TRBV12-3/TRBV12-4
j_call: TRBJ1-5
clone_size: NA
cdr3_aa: CASSLRARQPQHF
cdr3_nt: TGTGCCAGCAGTTTAAGAGCGAGACAGCCCCAGCATTTT

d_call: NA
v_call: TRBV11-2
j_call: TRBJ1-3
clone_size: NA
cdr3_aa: CASSHPQGTGNTIYF
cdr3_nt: TGTGCCAGCAGCCATCCGCAGGGAACTGGAAACACCATATATTTT

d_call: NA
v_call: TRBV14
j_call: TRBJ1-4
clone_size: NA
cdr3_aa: CASSRGPNEKLFF
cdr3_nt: TGTGCCAGCAGCCGCGGCCCGAATGAAAAACTGTTTTTT